The clone carrying this TCR beta chain has a single count. This entry is derived from a study of CD8+ T cells in alopecia areata. Turning to the study itself: Twice daily, treated patients received 5 to 10 mg of oral tofacitinib.

The researchers isolated CD4+ and CD8+ T cells from PBMCs by sorting. Extracted RNA was reverse transcribed, and the resulting cDNA served as sequencing template. Sequencing was performed with immunoSEQ multiplex PCR; in TCRdb, only in-frame clones are kept and a portion is missing. The data contain 150,000 or so clones, around three fifths of them singletons. Germline values: CDR1 KGHSH, CDR2 LQKENI. V lost 3 bases and J 6 bases, leaving 18 bases between the germline ends. CDR3 length: 16 amino acids. The J gene is TRBJ2-1, the V gene TRBV18, with D possibly matching TRBD1 (5 bases). The clonotype comes from a human donor with alopecia areata. Sequences were derived from CD4+ T cells sorted from blood, sampled at week 0. The CDR3 here is CASSPDRGRVGNEQFF. The CDR3 DNA reads TGTGCCAGCTCACCGGATCGTGGCAGGGTAGGCAATGAGCAGTTCTTC.